This entry is about one TCR beta chain. TCRdb's table, derived via immunoSEQ multiplex PCR, lists solely in-frame clones and lacks some. Of around 130,000 clones listed, about 76% are singletons. The V gene's germline CDR1 is MNHEY and CDR2 SVGAGI. The CDR3 is 15 residues long. Deletions cut 5 bases from V and 9 bases from J, with 17 bases between. The sample belongs to a study of blood T cell repertoires in COVID-19. Overall study: Acute-phase and convalescent COVID-19 samples originated in the United States, Italy and Spain. Sources were T cells, B-cell-depleted T cells, or PBMCs; the material itself was cDNA or gDNA.

This chain links TRBV6-5 with TRBJ1-6; weak D call: TRBD1 (5 bases). This clonotype was sampled from a man at least 80 years old with acute or convalescent COVID-19. The sequencing sample was made of peripheral blood. This CDR3 is CASSPTGGGSSPLHF. The CDR3 DNA is TGTGCCAGCAGTCCTACGGGGGGGGGAAGTTCACCCCTCCACTTT.